This TCR beta chain was sequenced in a study of shared clonotypes between healthy human individuals. Regarding the study as a whole: Among donors, sharing of clonotypes was expected to be affected by sequencing depth.

In the naive CD8 group, cells lacked CD45RO and were positively selected for CCR7, so terminally differentiated effector memory CD45RA+ cells were left out. This clone was counted a single time. Antigen specificity is unknown. Germline assignment: CDR1 SNHLY and CDR2 FYNNEI. The junction had 12 bases not matched to a gene; V was cut back by 5 bases and J by 14 bases. This CDR3 comprises 13 residues. The sorted-subset replicate PCRs were given about 210 ng DNA, which is approximately 30,000 T cell genomes. Generated by immunoSEQ multiplex PCR, the TCRdb table keeps only in-frame clones and is missing some. The table lists nearly 2 million clones, about 94% of them singletons.

The receptor's source is a man between 18 and 29 years old in good health. The sample was naive CD8+ T cells sorted from blood. V and J are TRBV2 and TRBJ2-1; 7 nucleotides align to TRBD2. The CDR3 DNA reads TGTGCCAGCAGTCCCCAGGGAGCGGGGTGGGAGTTCTTC. Translation: CASSPQGAGWEFF. Together with reference TRBV2 and TRBJ2-1, the CDR3 gives the full variable domain: EPEVTQTPSHQVTQMGQEVILRCVPISNHLYFYWYRQILGQKVEFLVSFYNNEISEKSEIFDDQFSVERPDGSNFTLKIRSTKLEDSAMYFCASSPQGAGWEFFGPGTRLTVL.